In this sample, the clone carrying this TCR beta chain turned up once. The antigen is not known. CDR3 size: 14 residues. The V gene's germline CDR1 is SGHNT and CDR2 YYREEE (reference sequence). The V end was cut by 1 base, the J end by 8 bases, with 13 bases between. This table comes from immunoSEQ multiplex PCR, and its TCRdb copy is limited to in-frame clones, with some not included. The repertoire includes more than 150,000 clones, just over 90% of them detected once, and approximately 1.5% sits in the top ten. The data originate from a study of T cell responses to AZD1222 COVID-19 vaccine. Study-wide points: Clonal diversity was possibly underestimated; the donors were predominantly white British and more often female. Baseline seropositives among AZD1222 recipients totaled only five to seven.

The receptor was derived from an adult in good health. This chain uses TRBV5-4 with TRBJ2-1; possibly TRBD2 for D (6 bases). This specimen was peripheral blood, taken on day 0 of AZD1222 vaccination. CDR3 sequence (DNA): TGTGCCAGCAGCTTGAAATGGCGGGGAGATGAGCAGTTCTTC. Residues: CASSLKWRGDEQFF.